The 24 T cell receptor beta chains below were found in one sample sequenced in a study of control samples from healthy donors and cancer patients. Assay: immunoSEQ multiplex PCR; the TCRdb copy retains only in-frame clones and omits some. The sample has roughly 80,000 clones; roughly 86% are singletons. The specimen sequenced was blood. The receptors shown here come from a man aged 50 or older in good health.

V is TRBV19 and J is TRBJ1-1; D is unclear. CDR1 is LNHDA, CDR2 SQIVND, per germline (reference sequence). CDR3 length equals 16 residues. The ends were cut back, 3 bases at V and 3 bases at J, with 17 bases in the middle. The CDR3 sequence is CASSIYVREVYTEAFF. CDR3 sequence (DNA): TGTGCCAGTAGTATCTACGTCCGGGAGGTCTACACTGAAGCTTTCTTT.

The CDR3 here is CATSRDPPQGGETQYF. The CDR3 DNA is TGTGCCACCAGCAGAGATCCCCCACAGGGAGGAGAGACCCAGTACTTC. The rearrangement uses TRBV15 and TRBJ2-5; D possibly matches TRBD1 or TRBD2 (6 bases each). In germline, CDR1 is LNHNV, CDR2 YYDKDF (reference sequence). V was pared by 0 bases and J by 4 bases, with 15 bases between. The CDR3 extends over 16 amino acids. The full variable domain, completed using reference TRBV15 and TRBJ2-5, is DAMVIQNPRYQVTQFGKPVTLSCSQTLNHNVMYWYQQKSSQAPKLLFHYYDKDFNNEADTPDNFQSRRPNTSFCFLDIRSPGLGDTAMYLCATSRDPPQGGETQYFGPGTRLLVL.

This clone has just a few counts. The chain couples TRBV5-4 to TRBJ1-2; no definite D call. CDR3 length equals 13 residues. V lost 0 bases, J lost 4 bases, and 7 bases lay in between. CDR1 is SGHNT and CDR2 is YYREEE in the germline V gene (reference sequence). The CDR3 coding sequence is TGTGCCAGCAGCTTGGTGGGGTCCTATGGCTACACCTTC. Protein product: CASSLVGSYGYTF.

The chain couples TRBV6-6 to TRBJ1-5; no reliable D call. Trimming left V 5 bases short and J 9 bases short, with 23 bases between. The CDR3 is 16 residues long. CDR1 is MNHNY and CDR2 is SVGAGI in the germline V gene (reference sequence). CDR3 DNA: TGTGCCAGCAGTCGATCCTTCGGACGCGCCAATTCGCCCCAGCATTTT. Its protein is CASSRSFGRANSPQHF.

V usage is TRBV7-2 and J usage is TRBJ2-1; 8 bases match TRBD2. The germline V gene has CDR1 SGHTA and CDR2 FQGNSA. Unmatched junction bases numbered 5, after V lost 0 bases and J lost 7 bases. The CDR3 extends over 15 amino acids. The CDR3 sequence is CASSLARGAANEQFF. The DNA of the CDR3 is TGTGCCAGCAGCTTAGCGCGGGGGGCCGCAAATGAGCAGTTCTTC.

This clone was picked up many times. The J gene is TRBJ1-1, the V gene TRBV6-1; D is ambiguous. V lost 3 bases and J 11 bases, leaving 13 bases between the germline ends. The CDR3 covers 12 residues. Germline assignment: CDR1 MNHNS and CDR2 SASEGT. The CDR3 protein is CASSEVWVGAFF. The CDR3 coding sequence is TGTGCCAGCAGTGAGGTCTGGGTCGGGGCTTTCTTT.

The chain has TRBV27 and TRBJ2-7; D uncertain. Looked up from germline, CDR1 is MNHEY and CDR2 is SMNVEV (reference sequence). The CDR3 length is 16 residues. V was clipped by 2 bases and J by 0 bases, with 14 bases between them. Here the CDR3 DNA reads TGTGCCAGCAGTTTAAAGGCAGCCCCCTCCTCCTACGAGCAGTACTTC. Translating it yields CASSLKAAPSSYEQYF.

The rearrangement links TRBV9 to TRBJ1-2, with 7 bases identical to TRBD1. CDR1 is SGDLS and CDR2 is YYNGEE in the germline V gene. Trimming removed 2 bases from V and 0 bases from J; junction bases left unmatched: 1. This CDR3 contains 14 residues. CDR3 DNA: TGTGCCAGCAGCGTGGGACAGACTAACTATGGCTACACCTTC. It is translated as CASSVGQTNYGYTF.

The DNA for the CDR3 is TGTGCCAGCAGCTTGGATTTTTCGGAGACCCAGTACTTC. The encoded protein is CASSLDFSETQYF. V and J are TRBV5-6 and TRBJ2-5, with D hard to call. The CDR3 runs to 13 residues. Germline CDR1 reads SGHDT; CDR2 reads YYEEEE. The germline V and J ends were trimmed by 0 bases and 5 bases, with 8 bases remaining between them.

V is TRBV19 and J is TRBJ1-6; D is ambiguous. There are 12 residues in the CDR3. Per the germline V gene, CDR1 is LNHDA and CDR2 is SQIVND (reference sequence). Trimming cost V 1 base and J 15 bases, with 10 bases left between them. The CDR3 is CASSIVSGLLHF. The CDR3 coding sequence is TGTGCCAGTAGTATAGTATCAGGACTCCTCCACTTT.

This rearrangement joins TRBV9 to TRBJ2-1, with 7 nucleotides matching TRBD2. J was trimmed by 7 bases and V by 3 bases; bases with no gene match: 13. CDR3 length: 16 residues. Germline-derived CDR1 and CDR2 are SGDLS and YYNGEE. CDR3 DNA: TGTGCCAGCAGCGCGAAGCGGGGTGAGGGTGCGAATGAGCAGTTCTTC. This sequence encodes CASSAKRGEGANEQFF.

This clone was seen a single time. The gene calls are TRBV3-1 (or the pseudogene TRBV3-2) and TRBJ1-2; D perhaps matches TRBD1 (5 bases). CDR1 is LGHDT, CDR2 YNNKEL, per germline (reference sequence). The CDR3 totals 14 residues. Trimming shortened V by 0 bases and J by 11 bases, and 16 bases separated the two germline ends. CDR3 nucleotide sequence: TGTGCCAGCAGCCAAGAAGGGACGGGAAACCGGTACACCTTC. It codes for CASSQEGTGNRYTF.

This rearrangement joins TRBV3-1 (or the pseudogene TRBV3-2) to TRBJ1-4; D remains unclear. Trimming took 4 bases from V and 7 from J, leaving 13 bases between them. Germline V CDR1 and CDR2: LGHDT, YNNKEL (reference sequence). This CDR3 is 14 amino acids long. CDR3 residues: CASSPRGRVEKLFF. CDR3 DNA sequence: TGTGCCAGCAGCCCTCGAGGACGCGTTGAAAAACTGTTTTTT.

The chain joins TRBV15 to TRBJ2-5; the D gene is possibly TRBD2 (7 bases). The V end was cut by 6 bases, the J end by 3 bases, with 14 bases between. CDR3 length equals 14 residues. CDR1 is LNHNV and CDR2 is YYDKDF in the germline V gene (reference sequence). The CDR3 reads CATSGGGPEETQYF. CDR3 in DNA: TGTGCCACCAGTGGGGGGGGCCCTGAAGAGACCCAGTACTTC.

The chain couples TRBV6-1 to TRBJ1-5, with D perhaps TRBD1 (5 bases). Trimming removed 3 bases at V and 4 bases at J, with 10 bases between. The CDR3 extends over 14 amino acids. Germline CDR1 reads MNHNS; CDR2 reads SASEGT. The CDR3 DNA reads TGTGCCAGCAGTGAGGTCCCAGGGAATCAGCCCCAGCATTTT. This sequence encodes CASSEVPGNQPQHF.

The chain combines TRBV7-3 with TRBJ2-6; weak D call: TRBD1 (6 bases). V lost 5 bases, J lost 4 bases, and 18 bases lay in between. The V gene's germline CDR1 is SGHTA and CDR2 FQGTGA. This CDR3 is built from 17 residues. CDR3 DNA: TGTGCCAGCAGCCCGATAACAGGGACCTTAGGGGCCAACGTCCTGACTTTC. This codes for CASSPITGTLGANVLTF. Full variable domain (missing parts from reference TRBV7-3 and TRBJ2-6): GAGVSQTPSNKVTEKGKYVELRCDPISGHTALYWYRQSLGQGPEFLIYFQGTGAADDSGLPNDRFFAVRPEGSVSTLKIQRTERGDSAVYLCASSPITGTLGANVLTFGAGSRLTVL.

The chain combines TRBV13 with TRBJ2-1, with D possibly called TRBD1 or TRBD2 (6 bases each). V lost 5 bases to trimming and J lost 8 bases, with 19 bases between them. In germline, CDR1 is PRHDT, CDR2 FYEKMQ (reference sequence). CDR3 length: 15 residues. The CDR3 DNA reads TGTGCCAGCAGCGACCGGGGGCCGGGTGAGGATGAGCAGTTCTTC. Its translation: CASSDRGPGEDEQFF.

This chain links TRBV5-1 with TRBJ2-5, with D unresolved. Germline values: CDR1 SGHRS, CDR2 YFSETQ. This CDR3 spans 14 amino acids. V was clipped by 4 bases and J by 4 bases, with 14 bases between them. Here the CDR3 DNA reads TGCGCCAGCAGCGCCCGTCAAGCCGGAGAGACCCAGTACTTC. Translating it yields CASSARQAGETQYF.

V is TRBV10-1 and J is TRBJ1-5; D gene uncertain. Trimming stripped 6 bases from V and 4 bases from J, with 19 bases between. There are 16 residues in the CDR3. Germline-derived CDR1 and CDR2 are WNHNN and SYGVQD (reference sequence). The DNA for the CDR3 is TGCGCCAGCAGAGGGATAAAAAACGGGGTAAATCAGCCCCAGCATTTT. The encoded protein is CASRGIKNGVNQPQHF.

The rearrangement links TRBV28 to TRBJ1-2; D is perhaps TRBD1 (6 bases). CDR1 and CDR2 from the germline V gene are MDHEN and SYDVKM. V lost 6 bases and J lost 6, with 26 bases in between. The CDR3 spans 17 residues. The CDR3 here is CASSYLPRGGVVDGYTF. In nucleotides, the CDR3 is TGTGCCAGCAGCTACCTACCCCGAGGGGGGGTTGTGGATGGCTACACCTTC.

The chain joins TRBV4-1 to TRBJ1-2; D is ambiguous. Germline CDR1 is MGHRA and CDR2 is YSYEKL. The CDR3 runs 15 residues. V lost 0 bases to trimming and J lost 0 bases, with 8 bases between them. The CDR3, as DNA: TGCGCCAGCAGCCAAGAGACCAACTCTAACTATGGCTACACCTTC. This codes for CASSQETNSNYGYTF.

CDR3 nucleotides: TGTGCCATCAGTGTAGGCCCTCCCTACGAGCAGTACTTC. Translation gives CAISVGPPYEQYF. The V and J genes are TRBV10-3 and TRBJ2-7; no firm D call. CDR3 length: 13 residues. V was pared by 4 bases and J by 2 bases, with 9 bases between. Germline CDR1 reads ENHRY; CDR2 reads SYGVKD.

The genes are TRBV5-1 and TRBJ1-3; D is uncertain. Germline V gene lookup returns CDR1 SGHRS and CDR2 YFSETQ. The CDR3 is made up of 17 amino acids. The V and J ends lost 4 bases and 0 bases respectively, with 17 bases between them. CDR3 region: CASSPGGRGNSGNTIYF. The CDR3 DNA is TGCGCCAGCAGCCCTGGTGGTCGGGGTAACTCTGGAAACACCATATATTTT.

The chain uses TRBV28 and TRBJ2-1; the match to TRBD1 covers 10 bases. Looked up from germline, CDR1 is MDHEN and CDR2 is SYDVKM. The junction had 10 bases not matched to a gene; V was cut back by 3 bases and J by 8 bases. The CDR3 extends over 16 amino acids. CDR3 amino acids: CASSFSGTGVGDEQFF. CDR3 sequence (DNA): TGTGCCAGCAGTTTCTCCGGGACAGGGGTTGGCGATGAGCAGTTCTTC.